This T cell receptor beta chain was documented in a study of blood T cell repertoires in COVID-19. Overall study context: Sources were T cells, B-cell-depleted T cells, or PBMCs; the material itself was cDNA or gDNA.

Method: immunoSEQ multiplex PCR; TCRdb's copy keeps in-frame clones and lacks some. The repertoire holds some 430,000 clones, with about 90% as singletons. Participant-reported clinical history was the basis for cohort assignment. The ends lost 4 bases at V and 7 bases at J; junction bases unmatched: 1. In germline, CDR1 is SNHLY, CDR2 FYNNEI. This CDR3 spans 13 amino acids. V and J are TRBV2 and TRBJ1-5; 10 positions match TRBD1. Sequencing input: PBMCs or T cells enriched from blood (not recorded which). The receptor's source is a man aged 18 to 29 who had recovered from COVID-19. The CDR3 sequence: CASSGDRGQPQHF. CDR3 coding DNA: TGTGCCAGCAGTGGGGACAGGGGACAGCCCCAGCATTTT. The entire variable domain, with the rest obtained from reference TRBV2 and TRBJ1-5, is as follows: EPEVTQTPSHQVTQMGQEVILRCVPISNHLYFYWYRQILGQKVEFLVSFYNNEISEKSEIFDDQFSVERPDGSNFTLKIRSTKLEDSAMYFCASSGDRGQPQHFGDGTRLSIL.